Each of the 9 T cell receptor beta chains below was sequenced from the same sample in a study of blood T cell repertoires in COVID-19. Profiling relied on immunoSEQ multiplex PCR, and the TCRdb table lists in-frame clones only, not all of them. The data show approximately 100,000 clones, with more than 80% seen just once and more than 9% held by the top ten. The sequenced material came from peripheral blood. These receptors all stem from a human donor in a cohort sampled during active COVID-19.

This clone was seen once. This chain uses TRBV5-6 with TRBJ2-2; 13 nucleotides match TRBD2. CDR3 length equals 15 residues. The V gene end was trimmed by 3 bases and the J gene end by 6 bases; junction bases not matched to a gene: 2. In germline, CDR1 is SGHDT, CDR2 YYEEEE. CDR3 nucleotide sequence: TGTGCCAGCAGCTCGGGACTAGCGGGGCCCGGGGAGCTGTTTTTT. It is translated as CASSSGLAGPGELFF.

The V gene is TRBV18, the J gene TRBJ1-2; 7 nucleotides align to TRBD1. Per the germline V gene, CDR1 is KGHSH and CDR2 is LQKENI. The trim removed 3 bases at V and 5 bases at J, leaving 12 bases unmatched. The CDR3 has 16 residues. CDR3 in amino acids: CASSPLDRAGLYGYTF. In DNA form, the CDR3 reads TGTGCCAGCTCACCCTTAGACAGGGCCGGATTGTATGGCTACACCTTC.

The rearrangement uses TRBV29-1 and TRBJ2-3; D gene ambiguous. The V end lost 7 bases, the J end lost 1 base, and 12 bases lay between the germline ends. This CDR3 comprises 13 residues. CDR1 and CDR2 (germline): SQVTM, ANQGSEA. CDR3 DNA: TGCAGCGCCTGCAGGCAACGCACAGATACGCAGTATTTT. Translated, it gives CSACRQRTDTQYF.

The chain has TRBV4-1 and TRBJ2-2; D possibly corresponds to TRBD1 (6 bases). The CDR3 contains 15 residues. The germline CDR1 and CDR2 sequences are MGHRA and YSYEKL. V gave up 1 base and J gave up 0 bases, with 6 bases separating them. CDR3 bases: TGCGCCAGCAGCCAAGGGACAGCGAACACCGGGGAGCTGTTTTTT. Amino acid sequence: CASSQGTANTGELFF.

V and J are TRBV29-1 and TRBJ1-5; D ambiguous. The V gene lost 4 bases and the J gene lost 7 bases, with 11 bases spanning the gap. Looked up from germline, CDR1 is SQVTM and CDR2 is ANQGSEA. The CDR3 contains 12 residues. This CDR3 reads CSVGGVGQPQHF. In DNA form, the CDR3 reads TGCAGCGTTGGCGGGGTAGGCCAGCCCCAGCATTTT.

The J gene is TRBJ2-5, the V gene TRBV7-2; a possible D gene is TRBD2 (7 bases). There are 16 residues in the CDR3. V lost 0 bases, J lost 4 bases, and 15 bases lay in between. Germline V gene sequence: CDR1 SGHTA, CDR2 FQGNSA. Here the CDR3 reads CASSLALGGGGETQYF. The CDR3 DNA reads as TGTGCCAGCAGCTTAGCGCTCGGCGGGGGCGGAGAGACCCAGTACTTC.

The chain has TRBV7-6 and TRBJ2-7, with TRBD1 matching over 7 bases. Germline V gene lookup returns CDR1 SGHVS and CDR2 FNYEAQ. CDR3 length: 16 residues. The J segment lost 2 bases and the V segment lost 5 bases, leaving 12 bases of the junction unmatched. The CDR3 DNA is TGTGCCAGCAGCGACCTAAGACTACAGGGGACCTACGAGCAGTACTTC. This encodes CASSDLRLQGTYEQYF.

CDR3 sequence: CASSQDKGPGANVLTF. Here the CDR3 DNA reads TGTGCCAGCAGCCAAGATAAGGGGCCCGGGGCCAACGTCCTGACTTTC. V and J are TRBV14 and TRBJ2-6, with D tentatively TRBD1 (5 bases). The CDR3 sequence is 16 residues long. Germline assignment: CDR1 SGHDN and CDR2 FVKESK. Trimming removed 0 bases from V and 4 bases from J, with 10 bases in between.

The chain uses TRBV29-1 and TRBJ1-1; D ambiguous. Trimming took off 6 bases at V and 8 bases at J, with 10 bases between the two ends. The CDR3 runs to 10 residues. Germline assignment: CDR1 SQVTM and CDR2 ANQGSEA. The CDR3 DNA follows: TGCAGCGTCTCCGGAGAAGAAGCTTTCTTT. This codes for CSVSGEEAFF.